The 19 T cell receptor beta chains below all came from one sample that was sequenced in a study of control samples from healthy donors and cancer patients. Sequencing was performed with immunoSEQ multiplex PCR; in TCRdb, only in-frame clones are kept and a portion is missing. Here the sample spans 130,000 or so clones, roughly 89% being singletons. The sample comprised blood. These receptors all come from a man aged 25 to 40 in good health.

The rearrangement links TRBV3-1 (or the pseudogene TRBV3-2) to TRBJ2-7, with TRBD1 matching 7 bases. Germline V gene lookup returns CDR1 LGHDT and CDR2 YNNKEL (reference sequence). Losses at the gene ends were 1 base for V and 1 base for J; bases not matched to a gene: 4. The CDR3 runs 15 residues. The CDR3 protein is CASSQVGQRSYEQYF. The CDR3 DNA is TGTGCCAGCAGCCAAGTGGGACAGCGATCCTACGAGCAGTACTTC.

The DNA for the CDR3 is TGTGCCACCAGCAGAGATGGGGGCGGCTACACCTTC. It is translated as CATSRDGGGYTF. This chain links TRBV15 with TRBJ1-2; D may be TRBD1 (6 bases). Trimming left V 0 bases short and J 8 bases short, with 7 bases between. Germline values: CDR1 LNHNV, CDR2 YYDKDF (reference sequence). The CDR3 runs to 12 residues.

This clone turned up a few times. As DNA, the CDR3 is TGTGCCAGCAGTGAGGACGGGTTTCGCACAGATACGCAGTATTTT. Its protein is CASSEDGFRTDTQYF. The chain joins TRBV6-4 to TRBJ2-3; no reliable D call. Trimming shortened V by 3 bases and J by 1 base, and 11 bases separated the two germline ends. Germline V gene data show CDR1 as MRHNA and CDR2 as SNTAGT. The CDR3 consists of 15 residues.

V and J are TRBV20-1 and TRBJ1-2; D is ambiguous. Looked up from germline, CDR1 is DFQATT and CDR2 is SNEGSKA (reference sequence). This CDR3 has 15 residues. Trimming took off 3 bases at V and 2 bases at J, with 16 bases between the two ends. CDR3 DNA: TGCAGTGCTAGTTTGGCCAGCCTTGGGAACTATGGCTACACCTTC. It translates to CSASLASLGNYGYTF.

This clone was counted a single time. The V gene is TRBV24-1, the J gene TRBJ2-1; D ambiguous. Germline V CDR1 and CDR2: KGHDR, SFDVKD. V was shortened by 7 bases and J by 9 bases, with 9 bases between the two germline ends. The CDR3 length is 11 residues. The CDR3 reads CATRMNSEQFF. DNA for the CDR3: TGTGCCACCAGGATGAATTCTGAGCAGTTCTTC.

This clone was found a few times. This sequence joins TRBV10-2 and TRBJ2-5; TRBD1 agrees at 8 bases. CDR1 and CDR2 (germline): WSHSY, SAAADI. V shed 2 bases and J 2 bases; nucleotides not matched to a gene: 10. CDR3 length: 17 amino acids. CDR3 sequence: CASSETRTGPFQETQYF. The CDR3 DNA is TGCGCCAGCAGTGAGACCCGGACAGGGCCTTTTCAAGAGACCCAGTACTTC.

This clone has only a few counts. The chain uses TRBV7-3 and TRBJ2-2, with D maybe TRBD1 (5 bases). V dropped 2 bases and J dropped 0 bases, with 7 bases sitting between them. The CDR3 runs 15 residues. CDR1 and CDR2 (germline): SGHTA, FQGTGA. The CDR3 DNA follows: TGTGCCAGCAGCTTACAGGGCTCGAACACCGGGGAGCTGTTTTTT. Amino acids: CASSLQGSNTGELFF.

The V call is TRBV5-1, the J call TRBJ1-3; 9 positions match TRBD1. V shed 4 bases and J 2 bases; nucleotides not matched to a gene: 1. The CDR3 length is 14 residues. Per germline, CDR1 SGHRS and CDR2 YFSETQ. In DNA, the CDR3 is TGCGCCAGCAGCGACAGGGGGACTGGAAACACCATATATTTT. Its protein is CASSDRGTGNTIYF.

The CDR3 here is CASSPGQRINTEAFF. CDR3 nucleotide sequence: TGTGCCAGCAGCCCGGGACAGCGGATTAACACTGAAGCTTTCTTT. This chain connects TRBV6-2 or TRBV6-3 to TRBJ1-1; the match to TRBD1 covers 7 bases. This CDR3 is built from 15 residues. Germline V gene sequence: CDR1 MNHEY, CDR2 SVGEGT. V was clipped by 6 bases and J by 2 bases; unmatched bases: 9.

The J gene is TRBJ2-1, the V gene TRBV27; TRBD1 matches at 10 bases. This CDR3 is 16 amino acids long. Germline CDR1 and CDR2: MNHEY and SMNVEV (reference sequence). Losses at the gene ends were 5 bases for V and 2 bases for J; bases not matched to a gene: 6. Here the CDR3 reads CASSPPDRGPYNEQFF. The CDR3 DNA sequence: TGTGCCAGCAGTCCCCCCGACAGGGGGCCCTACAATGAGCAGTTCTTC.

CDR3 in amino acids: CASSLLDRDNEQFF. CDR3 sequence (DNA): TGCGCCAGCAGCCTCCTTGACAGGGATAATGAGCAGTTCTTC. This chain joins TRBV4-1 and TRBJ2-1, with 7 bases matching TRBD1. CDR1 is MGHRA, CDR2 YSYEKL, per germline. The CDR3 length is 14 residues. The V gene end was trimmed by 4 bases and the J gene end by 7 bases; junction bases not matched to a gene: 7.

This chain links TRBV19 with TRBJ2-7; possible D gene TRBD1, 5 bases. CDR1 is LNHDA and CDR2 is SQIVND in the germline V gene (reference sequence). V was trimmed by 2 bases and J by 3 bases, leaving 8 bases between them. CDR3 length equals 13 residues. Here the CDR3 DNA reads TGTGCCAGTAGTATACAGGGATTCTACGAGCAGTACTTC. Its translation is CASSIQGFYEQYF.

CDR3 DNA: TGCGCCAGCAGCCAAGTTAAGGAGGTGAACACTGAAGCTTTCTTT. This translates into CASSQVKEVNTEAFF. The chain couples TRBV4-1 to TRBJ1-1; D is unresolved. This CDR3 is built from 15 residues. The germline CDR1 and CDR2 sequences are MGHRA and YSYEKL. The germline V and J ends were trimmed by 1 base and 0 bases, with 9 bases remaining between them.

This clone appeared once. The V and J genes are TRBV2 and TRBJ1-2; D not resolved. Germline lookup yields CDR1 SNHLY and CDR2 FYNNEI. Trimming stripped 2 bases from V and 2 bases from J, with 3 bases between. The CDR3 is 12 amino acids. The chain's CDR3 is CASSEPNYGYTF. The CDR3 coding sequence is TGTGCCAGCAGTGAACCGAACTATGGCTACACCTTC.

The rearrangement uses TRBV5-1 and TRBJ2-3; 11 bases align to TRBD2. CDR3 length: 15 residues. Germline CDR1 SGHRS, CDR2 YFSETQ. Trimming cost V 3 bases and J 3 bases; bases outside gene matches: 3. CDR3: CASSSSGGTTDTQYF. The CDR3 bases are TGCGCCAGCAGCTCTAGCGGGGGGACTACAGATACGCAGTATTTT.

This chain uses TRBV6-5 with TRBJ2-2; the match to TRBD2 covers 7 bases. Losses at the gene ends were 6 bases for V and 4 bases for J; bases not matched to a gene: 8. This CDR3 is 15 amino acids long. Germline lookup yields CDR1 MNHEY and CDR2 SVGAGI. CDR3 protein: CASSRGVLFTGELFF. The CDR3 DNA follows: TGTGCCAGCAGCCGGGGGGTATTGTTCACCGGGGAGCTGTTTTTT.

The V and J genes are TRBV4-1 and TRBJ2-7, with 9 bases matching TRBD1. The length of the CDR3 is 15 residues. The germline CDR1 and CDR2 sequences are MGHRA and YSYEKL. V shed 0 bases, J shed 5 bases, and the junction held 5 bases outside the gene matches. The CDR3 nucleotides are TGCGCCAGCAGCCAAGAAAGAACAGGGGGCCACGAGCAGTACTTC. Translated, it gives CASSQERTGGHEQYF.

The CDR3 spells CASSFGQLSLFGELFF. The CDR3 DNA is TGTGCCAGTAGTTTTGGACAGCTCTCTCTTTTTGGGGAGCTGTTTTTT. The chain recombines TRBV19 with TRBJ2-2; tentative D call: TRBD1 (6 bases). Trimming shortened V by 5 bases and J by 8 bases, and 21 bases separated the two germline ends. CDR1 is LNHDA, CDR2 SQIVND, per germline (reference sequence). The CDR3 contains 16 residues.

CDR3 loop: CASSTGQGANGYTF. CDR3 sequence (DNA): TGTGCCAGCAGTACGGGACAGGGGGCTAATGGCTACACCTTC. V gene TRBV28 combines with J gene TRBJ1-2; 12 nucleotides align to TRBD1. The CDR3 consists of 14 residues. V shed 5 bases and J 6 bases; nucleotides not matched to a gene: 4. Germline V gene data show CDR1 as MDHEN and CDR2 as SYDVKM.